This T cell receptor beta chain comes out of a study of CD8 T cells in ankylosing spondylitis. This clonotype was seen only a few times. What it binds is unknown. Study-wide results and limits: Blood from ankylosing spondylitis patients appeared to carry a characteristic roughly eight-variant TCR beta motif. Disease-linked clones were reportedly significantly enriched in matched ankylosing spondylitis synovial fluid. Disease-associated clones were CD8+ and fairly uncommon in peripheral blood.

TCRdb reprocessed the 5' RACE reads with MiXCR, giving one entry per CDR3 protein. This table holds almost 400,000 distinct CDR3 sequences, 20% to 25% found once. The CDR3 loop spans 15 amino acids. Trimming cost V 6 bases and J 4 bases, with 15 bases left between them. The chain carries TRBV12-3 or TRBV12-4 and TRBJ2-2; tentatively, D is TRBD2 (7 bases). This TCR was recovered from a male donor with ankylosing spondylitis. The sequenced sample was blood, either unsorted or a sorted T cell fraction (not recorded which). The CDR3 DNA sequence: TGTGCCAGCAGCCATCAGGGGAGGGTCACCGGGGAGCTGTTTTTT. Translation: CASSHQGRVTGELFF.